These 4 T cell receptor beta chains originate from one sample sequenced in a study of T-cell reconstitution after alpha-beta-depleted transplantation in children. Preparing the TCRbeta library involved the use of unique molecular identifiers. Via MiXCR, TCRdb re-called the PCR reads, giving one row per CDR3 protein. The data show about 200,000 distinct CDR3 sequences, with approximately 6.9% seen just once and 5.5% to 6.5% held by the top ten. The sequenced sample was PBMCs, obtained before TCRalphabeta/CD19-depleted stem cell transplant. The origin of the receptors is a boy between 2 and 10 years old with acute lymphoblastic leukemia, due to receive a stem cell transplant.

CDR3 sequence reads: CASGLVQGANTEAFF. The DNA of the CDR3 is TGTGCTAGTGGTTTGGTACAGGGGGCGAACACTGAAGCTTTCTTT. The chain uses TRBV12-5 and TRBJ1-1, with 9 bases aligning to TRBD1. Germline V gives CDR1 LGHNT, CDR2 FRNRAP. J gave up 1 base and V 0 bases, and 0 bases lay outside the gene matches. The CDR3 is 15 residues long.

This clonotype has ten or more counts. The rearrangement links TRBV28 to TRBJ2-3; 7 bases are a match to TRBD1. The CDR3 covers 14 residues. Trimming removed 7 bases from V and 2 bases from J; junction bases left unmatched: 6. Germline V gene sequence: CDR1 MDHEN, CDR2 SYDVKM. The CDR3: CASTPTGYTDTQYF. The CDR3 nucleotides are TGTGCCAGCACCCCGACAGGGTACACAGATACGCAGTATTTT.

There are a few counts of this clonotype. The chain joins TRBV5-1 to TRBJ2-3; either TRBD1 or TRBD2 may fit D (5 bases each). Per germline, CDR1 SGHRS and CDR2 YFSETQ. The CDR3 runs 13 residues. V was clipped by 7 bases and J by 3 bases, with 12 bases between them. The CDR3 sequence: CASLGEVTDTQYF. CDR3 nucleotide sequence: TGCGCCAGCCTGGGGGAAGTGACAGATACGCAGTATTTT.

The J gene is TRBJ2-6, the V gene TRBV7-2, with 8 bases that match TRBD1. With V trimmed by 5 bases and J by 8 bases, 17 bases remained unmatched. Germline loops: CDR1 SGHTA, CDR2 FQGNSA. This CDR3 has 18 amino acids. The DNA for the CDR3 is TGTGCCAGCAGCAGAAGGACAGGGTCAGTGGACCGACCCAACGTCCTGACTTTC. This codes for CASSRRTGSVDRPNVLTF.